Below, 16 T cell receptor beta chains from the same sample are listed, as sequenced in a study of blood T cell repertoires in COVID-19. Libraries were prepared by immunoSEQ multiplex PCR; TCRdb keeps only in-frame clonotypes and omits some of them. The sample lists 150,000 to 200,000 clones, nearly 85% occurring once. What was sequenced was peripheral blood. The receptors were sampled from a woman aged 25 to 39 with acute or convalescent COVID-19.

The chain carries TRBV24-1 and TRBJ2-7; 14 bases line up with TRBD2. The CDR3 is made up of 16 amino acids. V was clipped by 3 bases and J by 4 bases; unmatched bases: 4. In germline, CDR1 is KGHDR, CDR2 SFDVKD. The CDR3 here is CATSDPGTSGSYEQYF. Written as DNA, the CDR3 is TGTGCCACCAGTGATCCCGGGACTAGCGGGAGTTACGAGCAGTACTTC.

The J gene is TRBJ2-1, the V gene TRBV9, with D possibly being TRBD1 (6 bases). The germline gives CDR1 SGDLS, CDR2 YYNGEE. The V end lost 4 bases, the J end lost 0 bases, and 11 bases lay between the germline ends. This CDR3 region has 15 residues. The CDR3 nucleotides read TGTGCCAGCAGCCTTACAGGGAGCTCCTACAATGAGCAGTTCTTC. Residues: CASSLTGSSYNEQFF.

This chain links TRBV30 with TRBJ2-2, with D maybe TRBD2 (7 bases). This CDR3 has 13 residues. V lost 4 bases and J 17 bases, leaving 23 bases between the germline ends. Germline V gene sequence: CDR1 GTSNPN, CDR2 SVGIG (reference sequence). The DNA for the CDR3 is TGTGCCTGGAAAATCCGGGGGGCGACTAGGACATTTTTT. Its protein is CAWKIRGATRTFF.

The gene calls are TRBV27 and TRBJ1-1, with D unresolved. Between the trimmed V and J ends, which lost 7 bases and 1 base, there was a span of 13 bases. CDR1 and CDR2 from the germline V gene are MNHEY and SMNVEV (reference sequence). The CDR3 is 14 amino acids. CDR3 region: CASKKAVPNTEAFF. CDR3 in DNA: TGTGCCAGCAAAAAAGCTGTTCCGAACACTGAAGCTTTCTTT.

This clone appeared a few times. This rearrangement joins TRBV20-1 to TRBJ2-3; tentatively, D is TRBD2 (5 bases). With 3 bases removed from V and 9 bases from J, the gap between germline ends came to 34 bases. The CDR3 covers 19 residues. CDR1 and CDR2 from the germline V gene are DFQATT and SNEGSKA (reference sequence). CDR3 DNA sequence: TGCAGTGCTAGTTATCGGGATACTATTGGACGGAGAACGTTTTGGACGCAGTATTTT. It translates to CSASYRDTIGRRTFWTQYF.

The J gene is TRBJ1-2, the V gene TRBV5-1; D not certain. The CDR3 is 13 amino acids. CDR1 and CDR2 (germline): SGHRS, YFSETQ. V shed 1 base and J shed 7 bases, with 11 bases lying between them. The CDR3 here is CASSLSSTIGYTF. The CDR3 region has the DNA TGCGCCAGCAGCTTGTCCAGTACTATTGGCTACACCTTC.

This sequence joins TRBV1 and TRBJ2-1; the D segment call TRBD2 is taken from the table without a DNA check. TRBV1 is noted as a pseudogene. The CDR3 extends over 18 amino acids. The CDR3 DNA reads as TGCACCAGCAGCCAAGATCGCCCGGGTATAAGGGGGGGAGATGAGCAGTTCTTC. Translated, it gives CTSSQDRPGIRGGDEQFF.

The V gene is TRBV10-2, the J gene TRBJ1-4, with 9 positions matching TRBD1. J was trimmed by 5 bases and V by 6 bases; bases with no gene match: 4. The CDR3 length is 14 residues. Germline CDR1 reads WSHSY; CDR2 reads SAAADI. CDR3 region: CASRGTGINEKLFF. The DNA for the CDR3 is TGCGCCAGCAGGGGGACAGGGATCAATGAAAAACTGTTTTTT.

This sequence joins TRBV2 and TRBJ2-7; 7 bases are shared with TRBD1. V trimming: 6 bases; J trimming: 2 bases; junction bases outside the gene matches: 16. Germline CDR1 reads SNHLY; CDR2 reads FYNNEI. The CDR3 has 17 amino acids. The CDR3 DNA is TGTGCCAGCAGCAAACCAACAGACGGGACAGAACCCTACGAGCAGTACTTC. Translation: CASSKPTDGTEPYEQYF.

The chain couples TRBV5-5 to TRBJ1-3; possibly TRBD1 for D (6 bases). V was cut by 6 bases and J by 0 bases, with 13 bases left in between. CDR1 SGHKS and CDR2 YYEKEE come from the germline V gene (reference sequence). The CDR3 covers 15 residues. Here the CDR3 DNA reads TGTGCCAGCACCTGGACAGCCTACTCTGGAAACACCATATATTTT. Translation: CASTWTAYSGNTIYF.

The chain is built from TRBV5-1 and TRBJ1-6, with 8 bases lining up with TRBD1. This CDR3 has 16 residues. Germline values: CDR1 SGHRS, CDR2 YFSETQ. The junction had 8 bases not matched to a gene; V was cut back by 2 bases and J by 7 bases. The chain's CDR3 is CASSFITGTGNSPLHF. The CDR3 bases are TGCGCCAGCAGCTTTATTACCGGGACAGGAAATTCACCCCTCCACTTT.

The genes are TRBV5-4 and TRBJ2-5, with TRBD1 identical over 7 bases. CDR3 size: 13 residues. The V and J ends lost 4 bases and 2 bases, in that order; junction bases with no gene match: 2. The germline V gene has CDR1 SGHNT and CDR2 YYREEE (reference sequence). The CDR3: CASSPDRQETQYF. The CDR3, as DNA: TGTGCCAGCAGCCCGGACAGGCAAGAGACCCAGTACTTC.

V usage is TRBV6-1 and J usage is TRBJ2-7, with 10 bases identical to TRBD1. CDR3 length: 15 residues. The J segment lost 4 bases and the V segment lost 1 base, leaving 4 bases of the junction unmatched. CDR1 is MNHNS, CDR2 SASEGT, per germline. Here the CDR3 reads CASSEGGTGVYEQYF. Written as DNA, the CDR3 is TGTGCCAGCAGTGAAGGGGGGACAGGGGTATACGAGCAGTACTTC.

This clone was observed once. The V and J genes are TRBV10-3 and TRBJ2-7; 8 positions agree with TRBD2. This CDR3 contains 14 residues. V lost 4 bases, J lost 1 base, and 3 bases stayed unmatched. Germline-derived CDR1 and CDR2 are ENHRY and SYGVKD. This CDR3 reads CAISGTSQSYEQYF. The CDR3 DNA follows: TGTGCCATCAGTGGGACTAGCCAATCCTACGAGCAGTACTTC.

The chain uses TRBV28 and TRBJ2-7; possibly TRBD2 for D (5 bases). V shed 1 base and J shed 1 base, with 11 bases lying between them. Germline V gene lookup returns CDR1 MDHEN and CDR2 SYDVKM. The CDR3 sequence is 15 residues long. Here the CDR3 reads CASSLSGLGSYEQYF. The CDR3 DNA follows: TGTGCCAGCAGTTTATCGGGGTTAGGATCCTACGAGCAGTACTTC.

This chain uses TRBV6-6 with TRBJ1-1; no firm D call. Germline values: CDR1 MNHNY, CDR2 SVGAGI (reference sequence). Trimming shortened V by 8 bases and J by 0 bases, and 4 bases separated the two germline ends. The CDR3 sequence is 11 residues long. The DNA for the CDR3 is TGTGCCAGCCGCGTGAACACTGAAGCTTTCTTT. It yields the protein CASRVNTEAFF.